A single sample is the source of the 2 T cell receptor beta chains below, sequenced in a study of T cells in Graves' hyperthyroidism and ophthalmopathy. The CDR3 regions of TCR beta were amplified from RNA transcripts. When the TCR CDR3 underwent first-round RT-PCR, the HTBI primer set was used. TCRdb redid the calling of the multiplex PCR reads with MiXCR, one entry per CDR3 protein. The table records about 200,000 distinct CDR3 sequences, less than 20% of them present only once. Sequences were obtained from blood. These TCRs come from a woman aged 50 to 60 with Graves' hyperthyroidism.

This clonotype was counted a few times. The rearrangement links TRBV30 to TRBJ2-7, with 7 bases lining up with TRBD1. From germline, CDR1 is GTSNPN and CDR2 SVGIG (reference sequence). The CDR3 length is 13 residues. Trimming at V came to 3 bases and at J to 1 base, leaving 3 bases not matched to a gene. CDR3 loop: CAWRPGQSYEQYF. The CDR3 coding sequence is TGTGCCTGGAGGCCGGGACAGTCCTACGAGCAGTACTTC.

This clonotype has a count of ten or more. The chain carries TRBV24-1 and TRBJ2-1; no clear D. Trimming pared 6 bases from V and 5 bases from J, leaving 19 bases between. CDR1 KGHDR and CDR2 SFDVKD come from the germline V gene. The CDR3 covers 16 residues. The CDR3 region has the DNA TGTGCCACCAGTCAATCTTGGGCAGGCTTCAACAATGAGCAGTTCTTC. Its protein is CATSQSWAGFNNEQFF.